These 17 T cell receptor beta chains originate from one sample sequenced in a study of multiple sclerosis patients with progressive multifocal leukoencephalopathy. Assay: immunoSEQ multiplex PCR; the TCRdb copy retains only in-frame clones and omits some. Here the sample spans about 32,000 clones, about 91% being singletons. Time point meaning: before natalizumab initiation. The sample comprised PBMCs. The receptors originated from a man under 40 with multiple sclerosis.

V and J are TRBV27 and TRBJ2-2, with 9 bases identical to TRBD2. The ends lost 3 bases at V and 1 base at J; junction bases unmatched: 12. Germline V gene lookup returns CDR1 MNHEY and CDR2 SMNVEV (reference sequence). The CDR3 runs to 19 residues. CDR3: CASSLGLAGLYLNTGELFF. DNA of the CDR3: TGTGCCAGCAGTTTGGGTCTAGCGGGACTATATTTGAACACCGGGGAGCTGTTTTTT.

The chain couples TRBV7-8 to TRBJ2-2; D unclear. Trimming removed 5 bases from V and 7 bases from J, with 14 bases in between. The CDR3 has 14 amino acids. Germline lookup yields CDR1 SGHVS and CDR2 FQNEAQ. As DNA, the CDR3 is TGTGCCAGCAGCCCCCTGGTTAAGAACGGGGAGCTGTTTTTT. It translates to CASSPLVKNGELFF. The complete variable domain, with remaining parts taken from reference TRBV7-8 and TRBJ2-2, reads GAGVSQSPRYKVAKRGQDVALRCDPISGHVSLFWYQQALGQGPEFLTYFQNEAQLDKSGLPSDRFFAERPEGSVSTLKIQRTQQEDSAVYLCASSPLVKNGELFFGEGSRLTVL.

The chain carries TRBV30 and TRBJ1-1, with D uncertain. V lost 2 bases and J lost 1, with 11 bases in between. This CDR3 has 14 amino acids. Germline V CDR1 and CDR2: GTSNPN, SVGIG (reference sequence). The chain's CDR3 is CAWSFGRANTEAFF. In DNA form, the CDR3 reads TGTGCCTGGAGTTTCGGGAGGGCGAACACTGAAGCTTTCTTT.

V gene TRBV18 combines with J gene TRBJ2-2, with D unresolved. This CDR3 comprises 17 residues. The ends were cut back, 0 bases at V and 1 base at J, with 12 bases in the middle. The germline CDR1 and CDR2 sequences are KGHSH and LQKENI. CDR3 protein: CASSPPLRSLNTGELFF. The CDR3 nucleotides read TGTGCCAGCTCACCACCGCTCCGTTCCCTGAACACCGGGGAGCTGTTTTTT.

The chain couples TRBV6-1 to TRBJ2-1; D tentatively fits TRBD1 or TRBD2 (6 bases each). Germline V gene lookup returns CDR1 MNHNS and CDR2 SASEGT. Trimming took off 4 bases at V and 5 bases at J, with 21 bases between the two ends. The CDR3 length is 17 residues. CDR3 in DNA: TGTGCCAGCAGTGTGGTTTTCGGGGGCGGAGCGGACAATGAGCAGTTCTTC. Protein: CASSVVFGGGADNEQFF.

The rearrangement joins TRBV5-1 to TRBJ2-7; 9 bases are shared with TRBD1. The CDR3 extends over 16 amino acids. V lost 0 bases to trimming and J lost 4 bases; unmatched junction nucleotides: 8. Germline-derived CDR1 and CDR2 are SGHRS and YFSETQ. As DNA, the CDR3 is TGCGCCAGCAGCTTGGCCCCCCCGGGGACAGGGTACGAGCAGTACTTC. Translation gives CASSLAPPGTGYEQYF.

The chain couples TRBV2 to TRBJ2-7, with 12 positions matching TRBD2. CDR1 and CDR2 from the germline V gene are SNHLY and FYNNEI. The CDR3 covers 17 residues. Losses at the gene ends were 6 bases for V and 6 bases for J; bases not matched to a gene: 15. This chain's CDR3 is CASRQTSGGFDSSEQYF. As DNA, the CDR3 is TGTGCCAGCAGACAGACTAGCGGGGGTTTCGATTCGAGCGAGCAGTACTTC.

The rearrangement links TRBV5-5 to TRBJ2-1; the D gene is possibly TRBD2 (5 bases). The CDR3 runs to 15 residues. Germline V gene data show CDR1 as SGHKS and CDR2 as YYEKEE (reference sequence). Trimming stripped 2 bases from V and 5 bases from J, with 14 bases between. CDR3 nucleotide sequence: TGTGCCAGCAGCTTTATCGGCGGGCCGAACAATGAGCAGTTCTTC. Protein product: CASSFIGGPNNEQFF.

The chain has TRBV2 and TRBJ2-1, with 10 nucleotides matching TRBD2. This CDR3 spans 13 amino acids. Germline loops: CDR1 SNHLY, CDR2 FYNNEI. Germline trimming cut 4 bases from V and 6 bases from J; bases unmatched to any gene: 0. CDR3 coding DNA: TGTGCCAGCAGTGGACTAGCGGGCAATGAGCAGTTCTTC. Translated, it gives CASSGLAGNEQFF.

This rearrangement joins TRBV6-5 to TRBJ2-1; a possible D gene is TRBD1 (6 bases). The V end lost 8 bases, the J end lost 8 bases, and 22 bases lay between the germline ends. The V gene's germline CDR1 is MNHEY and CDR2 SVGAGI. This CDR3 is 15 amino acids long. As DNA, the CDR3 is TGTGCCAGCGTCAAAGACAGGAGCCGTGTCTATGAGCAGTTCTTC. Its protein product is CASVKDRSRVYEQFF.

This chain uses TRBV6-5 with TRBJ2-4; 8 bases map to TRBD1. Germline-derived CDR1 and CDR2 are MNHEY and SVGAGI. CDR3 size: 14 residues. V dropped 6 bases and J dropped 9; count of bases not matched to a gene: 10. CDR3 in DNA: TGTGCCAGCAGCACGGACAGGGCGGTAGGCATTCAGTACTTC. This gives the protein CASSTDRAVGIQYF.

This chain connects TRBV5-5 to TRBJ2-7; TRBD2 aligns across 7 bases. CDR1 is SGHKS and CDR2 is YYEKEE in the germline V gene (reference sequence). The V and J ends lost 7 bases and 1 base, in that order; junction bases with no gene match: 11. The CDR3 runs 15 residues. CDR3 nucleotide sequence: TGTGCCAGCGGGTCCGGGCGCGGGGGTTCCTACGAGCAGTACTTC. This translates into CASGSGRGGSYEQYF.

The rearrangement uses TRBV11-2 and TRBJ2-1; D uncertain. The CDR3 loop spans 13 amino acids. V was shortened by 3 bases and J by 5 bases, with 8 bases between the two germline ends. Germline CDR1 SGHAT, CDR2 FQNNGV. The CDR3 protein is CASSLNRNNEQFF. CDR3 bases: TGTGCCAGCAGCTTGAACAGAAACAATGAGCAGTTCTTC.

The chain carries TRBV18 and TRBJ2-1; 14 bases map to TRBD2. The CDR3 is 16 residues long. The junction had 9 bases not matched to a gene; V was cut back by 5 bases and J by 9 bases. Per germline, CDR1 KGHSH and CDR2 LQKENI. This CDR3 reads CASSTSGLAGEAEQFF. The CDR3, as DNA: TGTGCCAGCTCAACCTCGGGACTAGCGGGAGAGGCTGAGCAGTTCTTC.

The chain recombines TRBV10-3 with TRBJ2-7, with D possibly matching TRBD1 (11 bases). The germline V gene has CDR1 ENHRY and CDR2 SYGVKD. Trimming took 3 bases from V and 6 from J, leaving 33 bases between them. CDR3 length: 20 residues. The CDR3 DNA reads TGTGCCATCAGTGACCCCGGGACAGGGGGACCTAGCGGGAGAATGGGCGAGCAGTACTTC. As protein: CAISDPGTGGPSGRMGEQYF.

This clone has more than one count but fewer than ten. The genes are TRBV19 and TRBJ2-7; TRBD2 is a possible D gene (6 bases). The CDR3 extends over 15 amino acids. With 0 bases removed from V and 1 base from J, the gap between germline ends came to 10 bases. The germline CDR1 and CDR2 sequences are LNHDA and SQIVND (reference sequence). CDR3 coding DNA: TGTGCCAGTAGTATAGATCATGGGGGGTCCTACGAGCAGTACTTC. Protein sequence: CASSIDHGGSYEQYF.

The genes are TRBV7-9 and TRBJ1-4; TRBD1 agrees at 8 bases. Germline CDR1 is SEHNR and CDR2 is FQNEAQ (reference sequence). V was clipped by 2 bases and J by 5 bases; unmatched bases: 10. The CDR3 extends over 17 amino acids. The CDR3 here is CASSLSGHRGRNEKLFF. Here the CDR3 DNA reads TGTGCCAGCAGCTTATCAGGGCACAGGGGGAGAAATGAAAAACTGTTTTTT.